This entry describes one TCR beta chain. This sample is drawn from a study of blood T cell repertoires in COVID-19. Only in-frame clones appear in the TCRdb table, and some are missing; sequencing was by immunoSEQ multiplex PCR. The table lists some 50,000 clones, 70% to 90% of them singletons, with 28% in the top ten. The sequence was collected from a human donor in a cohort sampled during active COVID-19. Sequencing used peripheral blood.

The CDR3 is CASSQNLLAGPYEQYF. The CDR3 DNA follows: TGTGCCAGCAGCCAAAACTTACTAGCGGGGCCCTACGAGCAGTACTTC. This chain joins TRBV3-1 (or the pseudogene TRBV3-2) and TRBJ2-7, with TRBD2 matching over 10 bases. This CDR3 region has 16 residues. The ends lost 2 bases at V and 2 bases at J; junction bases unmatched: 6. Germline values: CDR1 LGHDT, CDR2 YNNKEL (reference sequence).